The clone carrying this TCR beta chain was seen more than once but under ten times. These data come from a study of blood T cells in healthy people across ages. With 6 bases removed from V and 5 bases from J, the gap between germline ends came to 8 bases. The CDR3 length is 11 residues. CDR1 is SQVTM and CDR2 is ANQGSEA in the germline V gene. With a J-beta primer mix and a sample-barcoded 5' primer, a second PCR ran 7 to 11 cycles. The yield of each sample was at least 3 million CDR3-containing paired-end reads. A single record per CDR3 protein comes from TCRdb applying MiXCR to the 5' RACE reads. The sample carries 1.5 million to 1.9 million distinct CDR3 sequences, 42% recorded once.

The V and J genes are TRBV29-1 and TRBJ2-1; D is ambiguous. The sequence derives from a woman younger than 30 in good health. Material for sequencing was blood. CDR3 in amino acids: CSVDGHNEQFF. CDR3 nucleotides: TGCAGCGTGGACGGTCACAATGAGCAGTTCTTC.